The clone carrying this TCR beta chain was picked up many times. Its specificity is not known. Other DNA variants within this sample encode the same CDR3. Sequencing targeted expressed TCRB transcripts, as all isolated RNA had been reverse transcribed. There were about 3.5 million reads on average in the naive, central memory and regulatory T cell samples. Here immunoSEQ multiplex PCR was the method, and the copy in TCRdb shows in-frame clones only, minus some. This sample has some 150,000 clones, with about 7.1% found just once. Sorted populations all exceeded 95% purity. This entry comes from a study of beta chain features in type 1 diabetes. Study overall: Examination of sorted cells across all samples involved over 85,000,000 cells.

Study-level results: More deletions and fewer insertions at VDJ junctions were found in patients with type 1 diabetes.

Germline V lookup: CDR1 SGDLS, CDR2 YYNGEE. The ends lost 3 bases at V and 4 bases at J; junction bases unmatched: 3. This CDR3 has 13 residues. The chain joins TRBV9 to TRBJ2-7; TRBD1 aligns across 8 bases. The TCR comes from a woman younger than 45 in good health. The sample comprised central memory CD4+ T cells from blood. The CDR3 spells CASSGQGAYEQYF. DNA for the CDR3: TGTGCCAGCAGCGGCCAGGGGGCATACGAGCAGTACTTC.